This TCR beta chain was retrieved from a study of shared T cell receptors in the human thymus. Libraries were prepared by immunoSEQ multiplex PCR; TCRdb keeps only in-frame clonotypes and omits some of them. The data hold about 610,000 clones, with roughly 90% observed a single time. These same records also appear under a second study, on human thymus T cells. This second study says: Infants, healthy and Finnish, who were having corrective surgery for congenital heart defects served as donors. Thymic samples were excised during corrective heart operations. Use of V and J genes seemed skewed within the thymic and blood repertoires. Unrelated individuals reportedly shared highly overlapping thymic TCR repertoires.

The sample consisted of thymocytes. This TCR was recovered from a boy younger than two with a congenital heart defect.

This CDR3 is CAWSVLRGYQETQYF. The CDR3 DNA reads TGTGCCTGGAGTGTACTTAGGGGTTACCAAGAGACCCAGTACTTC. The chain has TRBV30 and TRBJ2-5; the D gene is possibly TRBD1 (5 bases). Between the trimmed V and J ends, which lost 0 bases and 0 bases, there was a span of 11 bases. The CDR3 spans 15 residues. Germline V CDR1 and CDR2: GTSNPN, SVGIG (reference sequence).